This note documents a single T cell receptor (beta chain) sequence. The sample comes from a study of shared clonotypes between healthy human individuals. About the study: CD4 naive and CD4 memory each took three plates per donor, while CD8 naive took two and CD8 memory one.

Clones were sequenced by immunoSEQ multiplex PCR, and TCRdb holds only the in-frame ones, with some missing. The sample has roughly 170,000 clones, approximately 70% seen once. Trimming pared 6 bases from V and 2 bases from J, leaving 13 bases between. The CDR3 totals 14 residues. CDR1 and CDR2 from the germline V gene are ENHRY and SYGVKD. All donors were healthy HIV-negative adults lacking recent acute infections or vaccinations. All donors were Caucasian adults living in Nashville, Tennessee. The receptor was derived from a man younger than 45 in good health. The chain is built from TRBV10-3 and TRBJ1-2; D might be TRBD1 (6 bases). The sample comprised memory CD4+ T cells sorted from blood. Subset given: CD45RA-negative fraction. The CDR3 reads CAISSDTGNYGYTF. As DNA, the CDR3 is TGTGCCATCAGCTCTGACACAGGGAACTATGGCTACACCTTC.